Shown below are 17 T cell receptor beta chains from a single sample sequenced in a study of low-dose radiotherapy and immunotherapy resistance in tumors. As to time point: before trial treatment. Both TCRalpha and TCRbeta chains were reverse transcribed with V-gene-specific primers. With a V-primer adapter and a constant-region primer, TCRs were amplified for roughly 20 PCR cycles. TCRdb independently ran MiXCR on the reads; one entry per CDR3 protein. The sample has 65,000 to 100,000 distinct CDR3 sequences; roughly a sixth are singletons. The input for sequencing was PBMCs, taken before treatment. The receptors were gathered from a male donor with prostate cancer.

This clonotype was seen at least ten times. The chain has TRBV7-9 and TRBJ2-1; D might be TRBD1 or TRBD2, each matching 6 bases. The length of the CDR3 is 18 residues. The V end lost 4 bases, the J end lost 7 bases, and 26 bases lay between the germline ends. The germline CDR1 and CDR2 sequences are SEHNR and FQNEAQ (reference sequence). CDR3 loop: CASSYYPPLGGGPNEQFF. In DNA, the CDR3 is TGTGCCAGCAGCTACTACCCCCCGCTAGGAGGGGGTCCTAATGAGCAGTTCTTC. Full variable domain (remainder filled in from reference TRBV7-9 and TRBJ2-1): DTGVSQNPRHKITKRGQNVTFRCDPISEHNRLYWYRQTLGQGPEFLTYFQNEAQLEKSRLLSDRFSAERPKGSFSTLEIQRTEQGDSAMYLCASSYYPPLGGGPNEQFFGPGTRLTVL.

At least ten counts were recorded for this clonotype. The V gene is TRBV5-1, the J gene TRBJ2-2; unclear D gene. This CDR3 has 15 amino acids. Germline CDR1 and CDR2: SGHRS and YFSETQ. Trimming cost V 2 bases and J 0 bases, with 8 bases left between them. The CDR3 loop is CASSLRQANTGELFF. The CDR3 DNA is TGCGCCAGCAGCTTAAGGCAGGCGAACACCGGGGAGCTGTTTTTT.

This clonotype has ten or more counts. V usage is TRBV20-1 and J usage is TRBJ2-7, with a possible D match to TRBD1 (6 bases). The germline V gene has CDR1 DFQATT and CDR2 SNEGSKA (reference sequence). Trimming left V 5 bases short and J 6 bases short, with 11 bases between. The CDR3 totals 11 residues. This CDR3 reads CSAGMGAEQYF. The CDR3 DNA follows: TGCAGTGCTGGGATGGGGGCCGAGCAGTACTTC.

This clonotype was detected only a few times. The chain joins TRBV27 to TRBJ2-1; 9 bases agree with TRBD2. With V trimmed by 4 bases and J by 4 bases, 8 bases remained unmatched. From germline, CDR1 is MNHEY and CDR2 SMNVEV (reference sequence). The CDR3 has 16 amino acids. The CDR3 reads CASSSVSGGPYNEQFF. The CDR3 bases are TGTGCCAGCAGTTCGGTGAGCGGGGGGCCATACAATGAGCAGTTCTTC.

In the case of this clonotype: With only one base between it and a far larger clone, this is likely a read error. The chain recombines TRBV7-9 with TRBJ2-5; tentative D call: TRBD2 (6 bases). Germline V gene lookup returns CDR1 SEHNR and CDR2 FQNEAQ (reference sequence). This CDR3 is built from 15 residues. This CDR3 reads CASSLAAGTQETQHF. CDR3 nucleotides: TGTGCCAGCAGCTTAGCTGCGGGAACACAAGAGACCCAGCACTTC.

This clonotype was recorded many times. The chain links TRBV4-2 to TRBJ2-1; 9 nucleotides align to TRBD1. The germline gives CDR1 LGHNA, CDR2 YNFKEQ. The CDR3 consists of 14 residues. J was trimmed by 5 bases and V by 5 bases; bases with no gene match: 4. CDR3 DNA: TGTGCCAGCAGCGGGGACAGGGCTAACAATGAGCAGTTCTTC. It is translated as CASSGDRANNEQFF.

This clonotype has at least ten counts. V is TRBV7-2 and J is TRBJ2-7, with 9 bases aligning to TRBD1. With 2 bases clipped from V and 5 bases from J, the junction kept 10 bases outside the gene matches. This CDR3 contains 16 residues. Germline CDR1 reads SGHTA; CDR2 reads FQGNSA. CDR3 bases: TGTGCCAGCAGCTTATCCCCACAGGGGGCTAGGGACGAGCAGTACTTC. It codes for CASSLSPQGARDEQYF. The entire variable domain, with the rest obtained from reference TRBV7-2 and TRBJ2-7, is as follows: GAGVSQSPSNKVTEKGKDVELRCDPISGHTALYWYRQSLGQGLEFLIYFQGNSAPDKSGLPSDRFSAERTGGSVSTLTIQRTQQEDSAVYLCASSLSPQGARDEQYFGPGTRLTVT.

This clonotype was observed at least ten times. The chain is built from TRBV10-3 and TRBJ2-2; D not resolved. There are 14 residues in the CDR3. Germline V CDR1 and CDR2: ENHRY, SYGVKD. Trimming took off 4 bases at V and 3 bases at J, with 9 bases between the two ends. CDR3 amino acids: CAISVGIDTGELFF. For the CDR3, the DNA is TGTGCCATCAGTGTAGGAATCGACACCGGGGAGCTGTTTTTT.

This clonotype has ten or more counts. The rearrangement links TRBV12-3 or TRBV12-4 to TRBJ2-4; possibly TRBD1 or TRBD2 for D (7 bases each). This CDR3 is 14 amino acids long. Trimming took off 7 bases at V and 8 bases at J, with 18 bases between the two ends. The CDR3 coding sequence is TGTGCCAGCACCATCGCGACAGGGAGGGACATTCAGTACTTC. As protein: CASTIATGRDIQYF.

This clonotype was seen at least ten times. CDR3 DNA: TGCGCCAGCAGCCGTATGTTGCAAGAGACCCAGTACTTC. Protein sequence: CASSRMLQETQYF. V is TRBV4-1 and J is TRBJ2-5; D is unclear. The CDR3 covers 13 residues. Germline V gene data show CDR1 as MGHRA and CDR2 as YSYEKL. Trimming took off 4 bases at V and 2 bases at J, with 8 bases between the two ends.

This clonotype was counted ten times or more. Because the CDR3's place on the DNA is in doubt, the DNA is left out and the CDR3 is given as listed by TCRdb. This chain connects TRBV12-3 or TRBV12-4 to TRBJ2-1. Termini included, the CDR3 measures 15 amino acids. The CDR3 protein is CASSLGTGSYNEQFF.

The table lists this clonotype with many counts. The chain has TRBV18 and TRBJ2-1, with a possible D match to TRBD1 (5 bases). Germline V lookup: CDR1 KGHSH, CDR2 LQKENI. The CDR3 consists of 13 residues. Between the trimmed V and J ends, which lost 3 bases and 5 bases, there was a span of 8 bases. CDR3 sequence: CASSPVDNNEQFF. The CDR3 DNA is TGTGCCAGCTCACCTGTGGACAACAATGAGCAGTTCTTC.

This clonotype was seen at least ten times. The V gene is TRBV3-1, the J gene TRBJ2-1, with 8 bases lining up with TRBD2. J gave up 7 bases and V 5 bases, and 7 bases lay outside the gene matches. CDR3 size: 14 residues. Germline V gene lookup returns CDR1 LGHDT and CDR2 YNNKEL (reference sequence). CDR3 sequence: CASSTSGPWNEQFF. The CDR3 bases are TGTGCCAGCAGCACTAGCGGACCGTGGAATGAGCAGTTCTTC.

This clonotype was found many times. The CDR3 sequence: CSALDPLLGQETQYF. In nucleotides, the CDR3 is TGCAGTGCTCTTGACCCCCTCCTCGGGCAAGAGACCCAGTACTTC. This rearrangement joins TRBV20-1 to TRBJ2-5; no definite D call. Trimming stripped 5 bases from V and 2 bases from J, with 18 bases between. The germline V gene has CDR1 DFQATT and CDR2 SNEGSKA (reference sequence). The CDR3 runs to 15 residues.

This clonotype was counted a few times. V usage is TRBV7-2 and J usage is TRBJ2-3, with 8 nucleotides matching TRBD2. CDR1 is SGHTA and CDR2 is FQGNSA in the germline V gene. The CDR3 is 15 amino acids. Germline trimming cut 6 bases from V and 1 base from J; bases unmatched to any gene: 6. This CDR3 reads CASRPGGAGTDTQYF. The CDR3 bases are TGTGCCAGCAGGCCCGGGGGGGCTGGCACAGATACGCAGTATTTT.

This clonotype was observed many times. The genes are TRBV9 and TRBJ2-1; a weak D match, TRBD1 (6 bases). The germline V and J ends were trimmed by 3 bases and 5 bases, with 9 bases remaining between them. Looked up from germline, CDR1 is SGDLS and CDR2 is YYNGEE. The CDR3 is made up of 13 amino acids. CDR3 sequence reads: CASSGQDHNEQFF. The CDR3 nucleotides are TGTGCCAGCAGCGGACAGGATCACAATGAGCAGTTCTTC.

In its sample, this clonotype was seen many times. The chain couples TRBV12-3 or TRBV12-4 to TRBJ2-7; 10 bases are shared with TRBD2. This CDR3 has 14 amino acids. V gave up 7 bases and J gave up 7 bases; unmatched junction bases: 10. The CDR3 sequence: CASNLAGASREQYF. CDR3 nucleotide sequence: TGTGCCAGCAACCTAGCGGGGGCTTCTAGGGAGCAGTACTTC.